This T cell receptor beta chain was captured in a study of blood T cell repertoires in COVID-19. Looked up from germline, CDR1 is SGHTA and CDR2 is FQGNSA. The J segment lost 3 bases and the V segment lost 4 bases, leaving 4 bases of the junction unmatched. This CDR3 is 15 amino acids long. Clones were sequenced by immunoSEQ multiplex PCR, and TCRdb holds only the in-frame ones, with some missing. The sample includes 20,000 to 30,000 clones, 83% of them seen just once. The chain joins TRBV7-2 to TRBJ2-1; TRBD1 aligns across 9 bases. This receptor was obtained from a human donor in a cohort sampled during active COVID-19. Sequenced input: peripheral blood. CDR3 bases: TGTGCCAGCAGCTCAGACAGGGGGGGCTACAATGAGCAGTTCTTC. Translating it yields CASSSDRGGYNEQFF.